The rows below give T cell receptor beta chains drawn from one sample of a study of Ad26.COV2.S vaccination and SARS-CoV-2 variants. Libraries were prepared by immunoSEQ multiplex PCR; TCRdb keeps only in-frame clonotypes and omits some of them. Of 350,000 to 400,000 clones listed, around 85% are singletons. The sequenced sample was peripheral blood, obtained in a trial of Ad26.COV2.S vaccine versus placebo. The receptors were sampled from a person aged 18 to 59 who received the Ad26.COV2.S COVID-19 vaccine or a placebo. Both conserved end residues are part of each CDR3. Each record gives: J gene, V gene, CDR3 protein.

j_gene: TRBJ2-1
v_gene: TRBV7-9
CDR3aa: CASSSGTGYSNEQFF

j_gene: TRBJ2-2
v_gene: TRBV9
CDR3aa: CASSVGLVGPGELFF

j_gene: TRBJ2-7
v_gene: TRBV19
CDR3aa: CASSSSRDTLSYEQYF

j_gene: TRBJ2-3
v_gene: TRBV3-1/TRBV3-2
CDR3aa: CASSQDVSTDTQYF

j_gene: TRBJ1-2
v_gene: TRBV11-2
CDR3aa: CASSLTGGIRDYGYTF

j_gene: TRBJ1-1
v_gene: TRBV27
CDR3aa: CASSFRQRTEAFF

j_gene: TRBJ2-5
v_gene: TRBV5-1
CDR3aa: CASSLGSGQAQETQYF

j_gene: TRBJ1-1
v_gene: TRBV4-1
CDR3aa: CASSQMGALNTEAFF

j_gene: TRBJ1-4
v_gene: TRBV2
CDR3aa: CASTRVGSYNEKLFF

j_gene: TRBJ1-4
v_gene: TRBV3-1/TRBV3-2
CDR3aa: CASSQMRVATNEKLFF

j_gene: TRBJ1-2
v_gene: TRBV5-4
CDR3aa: CASSLTGQGFRYTF

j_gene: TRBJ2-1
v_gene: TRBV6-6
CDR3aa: CASSYAWESSYNEQFF

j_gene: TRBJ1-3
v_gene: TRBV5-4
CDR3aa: CASSRDLSSGNTIYF

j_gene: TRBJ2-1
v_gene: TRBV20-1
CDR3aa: CSAKDGTGGFF

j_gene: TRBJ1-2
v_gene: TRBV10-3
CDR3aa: CAISRGQGADGYTF

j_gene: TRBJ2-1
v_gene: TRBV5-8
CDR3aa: CASSGFYNEQFF

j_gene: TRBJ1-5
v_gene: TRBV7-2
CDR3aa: CASSLAGDQPQHF

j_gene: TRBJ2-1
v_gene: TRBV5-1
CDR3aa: CASSLRGLVAEQFF

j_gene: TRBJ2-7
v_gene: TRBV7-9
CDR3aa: CASSSQLYEQYF

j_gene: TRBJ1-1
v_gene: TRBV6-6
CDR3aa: CASRARENTEAFF

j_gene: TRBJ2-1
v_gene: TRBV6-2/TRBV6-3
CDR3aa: CASSYSPIGGIYNEQFF

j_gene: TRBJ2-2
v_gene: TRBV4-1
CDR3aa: CASSRGQGGELFF